This T cell receptor beta chain is drawn from a study of blood T cell repertoires in COVID-19. Study context: From T cells, B-cell-depleted T cells, or PBMCs came the material, which was cDNA or gDNA.

Clinical history as reported by participants underpinned cohort assignment. Two negative PCRs, clearance, or symptom resolution characterized the recovered Cohort 3 donors. Germline V gene sequence: CDR1 KGHSH, CDR2 LQKENI. This CDR3 is built from 13 residues. Trimming left V 3 bases short and J 5 bases short, with 7 bases between. Original analysis: Estimated nucleated cell counts came from reference gene primer amplification. Sequenced by immunoSEQ multiplex PCR; TCRdb stores in-frame clones only, minus some. The DNA was the basis for D and trimming; V, J and clone size are from that table. The sample holds roughly 360,000 clones; around 83% are singletons and the top ten take over 4.5%.

Sequencing was performed on PBMCs or T cells enriched from blood (not recorded which). This receptor was identified in a woman in her forties or fifties who had recovered from COVID-19. The gene calls are TRBV18 and TRBJ2-2; tentatively, D is TRBD2 (6 bases). The CDR3 sequence is CASSPGTTGELFF. CDR3 nucleotides: TGTGCCAGCTCACCGGGGACTACCGGGGAGCTGTTTTTT. Together with reference TRBV18 and TRBJ2-2, the CDR3 gives the full variable domain: NAGVMQNPRHLVRRRGQEARLRCSPMKGHSHVYWYRQLPEEGLKFMVYLQKENIIDESGMPKERFSAEFPKEGPSILRIQQVVRGDSAAYFCASSPGTTGELFFGEGSRLTVL.